This TCR beta chain appears in the sequencing data of a study of T cells after yellow fever vaccination. Production of TCR cDNA was by 5'RACE template switching, which also added a universal primer site and UMIs. TCRdb re-called the 5' RACE reads through MiXCR, storing one row per CDR3 protein. This sample has about 630,000 distinct CDR3 sequences; 10% to 15% occur once, and the top ten carry more than 12%. This specimen consisted of PBMCs, obtained on the day of the yellow fever booster vaccination. The TCR originated in a man younger than 40 who received the YFV17D yellow fever vaccine.

This CDR3 reads CASSLRQGAHTEAFF. CDR3 nucleotides: TGTGCCAGCAGCTTAAGACAGGGGGCGCATACTGAAGCTTTCTTT. The chain has TRBV7-2 and TRBJ1-1; 10 bases align to TRBD1. The germline V gene encodes CDR1 SGHTA and CDR2 FQGNSA. This CDR3 is built from 15 residues. Trimming took 2 bases from V and 5 from J; bases not matched to a gene: 5. The complete variable domain, with remaining parts taken from reference TRBV7-2 and TRBJ1-1, reads GAGVSQSPSNKVTEKGKDVELRCDPISGHTALYWYRQSLGQGLEFLIYFQGNSAPDKSGLPSDRFSAERTGGSVSTLTIQRTQQEDSAVYLCASSLRQGAHTEAFFGQGTRLTVV.